This TCR beta chain emerged from a study of blood T cell repertoires in COVID-19. The authors' processing: Using reference gene primer amplification, nucleated cell counts were estimated. The repertoire was sequenced with immunoSEQ multiplex PCR; TCRdb's copy has only in-frame clones and lacks some. V, J and clone size derive from that table, while D and trimming were established from the DNA sequence. The profile shows 240,000 or so clones, approximately 86% of them singletons. V lost 7 bases, J lost 4 bases, and 3 bases stayed unmatched. The germline V gene encodes CDR1 SGHDT and CDR2 YYEEEE. This CDR3 has 13 residues.

The J gene is TRBJ2-2, the V gene TRBV5-6; 8 bases map to TRBD2. Specimen: PBMCs or T cells enriched from blood (not recorded which). The source is a woman aged 40 to 55 with acute COVID-19. CDR3 DNA: TGTGCCAGCGCGGGAGGAGTCACCGGGGAGCTGTTTTTT. This encodes CASAGGVTGELFF. Full variable domain (rest looked up from reference TRBV5-6 and TRBJ2-2): DAGVTQSPTHLIKTRGQQVTLRCSPKSGHDTVSWYQQALGQGPQFIFQYYEEEERQRGNFPDRFSGHQFPNYSSELNVNALLLGDSALYLCASAGGVTGELFFGEGSRLTVL.